Below are 25 T cell receptor beta chains sequenced from a single sample in a study of blood T cell repertoires in COVID-19. Measured with immunoSEQ multiplex PCR; TCRdb has only the in-frame clones, and not every one. The sample yields 65,000 or so clones, 75% to 90% seen once. What was sequenced was peripheral blood. Every receptor here comes from a man older than 75 with acute or convalescent COVID-19.

V gene TRBV2 combines with J gene TRBJ1-1; no clear D gene. The germline V gene encodes CDR1 SNHLY and CDR2 FYNNEI. The V gene lost 1 base and the J gene lost 5 bases, with 11 bases spanning the gap. CDR3 length: 14 amino acids. CDR3 protein: CASSEVRLLTEAFF. As DNA, the CDR3 is TGTGCCAGCAGTGAAGTGAGACTGCTAACTGAAGCTTTCTTT.

V usage is TRBV5-5 and J usage is TRBJ1-4; 8 positions agree with TRBD1. This CDR3 has 16 residues. The V gene's germline CDR1 is SGHKS and CDR2 YYEKEE (reference sequence). The V and J ends lost 0 bases and 1 base, in that order; junction bases with no gene match: 2. The DNA of the CDR3 is TGTGCCAGCAGCTTGGTCACAGGGGGAACTAATGAAAAACTGTTTTTT. This encodes CASSLVTGGTNEKLFF.

This clone has a handful of counts. V gene TRBV2 combines with J gene TRBJ2-5, with 7 bases aligning to TRBD1. The CDR3 extends over 14 amino acids. Germline V CDR1 and CDR2: SNHLY, FYNNEI. With V trimmed by 4 bases and J by 2 bases, 4 bases remained unmatched. The CDR3: CASSGGRGQETQYF. CDR3 sequence (DNA): TGTGCCAGCAGTGGTGGCAGGGGGCAAGAGACCCAGTACTTC.

V is TRBV9 and J is TRBJ1-2; 7 bases fit TRBD1. This CDR3 contains 15 residues. V lost 5 bases to trimming and J lost 5 bases; unmatched junction nucleotides: 12. CDR1 SGDLS and CDR2 YYNGEE come from the germline V gene. The CDR3 region has the DNA TGTGCCAGCAGGGGGACAGCCAAAAGGATGTATGGCTACACCTTC. This gives the protein CASRGTAKRMYGYTF.

The chain uses TRBV28 and TRBJ1-2; unclear D gene. CDR1 MDHEN and CDR2 SYDVKM come from the germline V gene. The CDR3 length is 12 residues. V was pared by 7 bases and J by 5 bases, with 11 bases between. The CDR3 DNA is TGTGCCAGCACCTTGTCCCCGTATGGCTACACCTTC. This codes for CASTLSPYGYTF.

The chain recombines TRBV9 with TRBJ1-2; tentatively, D is TRBD1 (6 bases). Germline lookup yields CDR1 SGDLS and CDR2 YYNGEE. The ends were cut back, 4 bases at V and 0 bases at J, with 10 bases in the middle. The CDR3 totals 14 residues. The CDR3 region has the DNA TGTGCCAGCAGCACGGACAGCACTAACTATGGCTACACCTTC. Its protein product is CASSTDSTNYGYTF.

This chain joins TRBV6-2 or TRBV6-3 and TRBJ2-2; 11 bases align to TRBD2. Germline assignment: CDR1 MNHEY and CDR2 SVGEGT. This CDR3 is 20 amino acids long. V dropped 6 bases and J dropped 2; count of bases not matched to a gene: 17. The CDR3 here is CASSPAVSLAGGLNTGELFF. As DNA, the CDR3 is TGTGCCAGCAGCCCTGCCGTATCTCTAGCGGGGGGCCTCAACACCGGGGAGCTGTTTTTT.

This clone appeared a few times. The chain couples TRBV7-9 to TRBJ1-1; the D gene is possibly TRBD1 (5 bases). The germline V gene has CDR1 SEHNR and CDR2 FQNEAQ (reference sequence). V lost 6 bases to trimming and J lost 3 bases, with 14 bases between them. The CDR3 contains 14 residues. For the CDR3, the DNA is TGTGCCAGCAGTGCGGGCGGGGGGTACACTGAAGCTTTCTTT. Encoded protein: CASSAGGGYTEAFF. Using reference TRBV7-9 and TRBJ1-1 for the parts outside the CDR3, the full variable domain is DTGVSQNPRHKITKRGQNVTFRCDPISEHNRLYWYRQTLGQGPEFLTYFQNEAQLEKSRLLSDRFSAERPKGSFSTLEIQRTEQGDSAMYLCASSAGGGYTEAFFGQGTRLTVV.

The chain is built from TRBV3-1 (or the pseudogene TRBV3-2) and TRBJ1-2, with 8 bases that match TRBD1. Germline CDR1 and CDR2: LGHDT and YNNKEL (reference sequence). CDR3 size: 14 residues. V was clipped by 4 bases and J by 5 bases; unmatched bases: 6. The CDR3 coding sequence is TGTGCCAGCAGCCCGACAGGGGCAGATTATGGCTACACCTTC. Translated, it gives CASSPTGADYGYTF.

V and J are TRBV6-6 and TRBJ2-2, with 7 bases fitting TRBD1. Germline V gene sequence: CDR1 MNHNY, CDR2 SVGAGI (reference sequence). V dropped 10 bases and J dropped 0; count of bases not matched to a gene: 8. The length of the CDR3 is 15 residues. The CDR3 DNA reads TGTGCCACCTCCCCCGGGACAGCGAACACCGGGGAGCTGTTTTTT. Translating it yields CATSPGTANTGELFF.

The chain recombines TRBV5-1 with TRBJ2-5, with 11 bases aligning to TRBD1. The ends lost 1 base at V and 6 bases at J; junction bases unmatched: 11. The CDR3 consists of 17 residues. The V gene's germline CDR1 is SGHRS and CDR2 YFSETQ. In DNA, the CDR3 is TGCGCCAGCAGCTTGTTGTGGGACAGGGGGGCGGTGAAGACCCAGTACTTC. This sequence encodes CASSLLWDRGAVKTQYF.

The rearrangement joins TRBV19 to TRBJ1-1; 7 bases agree with TRBD1. The CDR3 is 14 amino acids. CDR1 is LNHDA and CDR2 is SQIVND in the germline V gene (reference sequence). The V segment lost 7 bases and the J segment 0 bases; nucleotides outside the gene matches: 5. The CDR3 DNA reads TGTGCCAGTACCCTAGACAGGGTGAACACTGAAGCTTTCTTT. Its translation is CASTLDRVNTEAFF.

The V gene is TRBV28, the J gene TRBJ1-6; 7 bases map to TRBD1. Germline assignment: CDR1 MDHEN and CDR2 SYDVKM. This CDR3 has 14 residues. V lost 8 bases to trimming and J lost 9 bases; unmatched junction nucleotides: 10. CDR3 coding DNA: TGTGCCAGCCAGGGGGACATTTCTACTTCACCCCTCCACTTT. Amino acid sequence: CASQGDISTSPLHF.

This chain uses TRBV6-5 with TRBJ2-5, with D possibly TRBD2 on 6 matching bases. V was pared by 8 bases and J by 1 base, with 8 bases between. The CDR3 totals 12 residues. Germline loops: CDR1 MNHEY, CDR2 SVGAGI. CDR3 residues: CASGDFQETQYF. The CDR3 nucleotides are TGTGCCAGCGGGGACTTCCAAGAGACCCAGTACTTC.

This sequence joins TRBV2 and TRBJ1-4; TRBD1 agrees at 9 bases. CDR1 and CDR2 (germline): SNHLY, FYNNEI. The ends lost 7 bases at V and 7 bases at J; junction bases unmatched: 4. The CDR3 length is 13 residues. The CDR3 nucleotides read TGTGCCAGCAACAGGGGGCGAAGTGAAAAACTGTTTTTT. Translated: CASNRGRSEKLFF.

In nucleotides, the CDR3 is TGTGCCAGCAGCTTACGGGACAGGGCCCGGGGTGACACCGGGGAGCTGTTTTTT. Encoded protein: CASSLRDRARGDTGELFF. The chain recombines TRBV11-2 with TRBJ2-2; 9 nucleotides align to TRBD1. Trimming took 2 bases from V and 3 from J; bases not matched to a gene: 10. CDR1 is SGHAT and CDR2 is FQNNGV in the germline V gene. This CDR3 has 18 residues.

This clone was detected once. The gene calls are TRBV28 and TRBJ1-2; D possibly corresponds to TRBD1 (6 bases). V shed 5 bases and J shed 7 bases, with 14 bases lying between them. The CDR3 is made up of 13 amino acids. Germline CDR1 is MDHEN and CDR2 is SYDVKM. The DNA for the CDR3 is TGTGCCAGCAGTCAACAGGGTCGGGGTGGCTACACCTTC. Protein: CASSQQGRGGYTF.

In this sample, this clone turned up once. The V gene is TRBV5-4, the J gene TRBJ2-7, with TRBD1 matching over 10 bases. The germline V gene encodes CDR1 SGHNT and CDR2 YYREEE (reference sequence). The CDR3 length is 14 residues. The V gene end was trimmed by 3 bases and the J gene end by 3 bases; junction bases not matched to a gene: 3. The CDR3 loop reads CASSSRDRGYEQYF. The CDR3 DNA follows: TGTGCCAGCAGCTCCCGGGACAGGGGCTACGAGCAGTACTTC.

The V and J genes are TRBV29-1 and TRBJ1-4, with 7 bases matching TRBD1. V trimming: 8 bases; J trimming: 6 bases; junction bases outside the gene matches: 6. This CDR3 comprises 12 residues. Germline V lookup: CDR1 SQVTM, CDR2 ANQGSEA. The CDR3 spells CSLKGADEKLFF. Here the CDR3 DNA reads TGCAGCTTGAAGGGGGCGGATGAAAAACTGTTTTTT. The full variable domain, completed using reference TRBV29-1 and TRBJ1-4, is SAVISQKPSRDICQRGTSLTIQCQVDSQVTMMFWYRQQPGQSLTLIATANQGSEATYESGFVIDKFPISRPNLTFSTLTVSNMSPEDSSIYLCSLKGADEKLFFGSGTQLSVL.

In its sample, this clone was seen a few times. The chain has TRBV29-1 and TRBJ1-5; D may be TRBD1 (5 bases). CDR3 length equals 15 residues. Per the germline V gene, CDR1 is SQVTM and CDR2 is ANQGSEA. The germline V and J ends were trimmed by 6 bases and 2 bases, with 17 bases remaining between them. The CDR3, as DNA: TGCAGCGTGGTACTGGGTCGGGGGGGCAATCAGCCCCAGCATTTT. Translation gives CSVVLGRGGNQPQHF.

This chain connects TRBV28 to TRBJ1-1; no clear D. The CDR3 consists of 15 residues. The germline gives CDR1 MDHEN, CDR2 SYDVKM. Trimming stripped 10 bases from V and 0 bases from J, with 18 bases between. CDR3 loop: CATKPRWSLNTEAFF. CDR3 bases: TGTGCCACCAAGCCCCGCTGGTCCTTGAACACTGAAGCTTTCTTT.

The rearrangement joins TRBV19 to TRBJ2-3; the D is unclear. This CDR3 has 12 amino acids. Trimming removed 5 bases from V and 4 bases from J, with 7 bases in between. Germline CDR1 is LNHDA and CDR2 is SQIVND (reference sequence). The CDR3 here is CASSPTSDTQYF. CDR3 DNA: TGTGCCAGTAGTCCTACCTCAGATACGCAGTATTTT.

The rearrangement joins TRBV7-9 to TRBJ2-3, with TRBD1 matching over 8 bases. Germline V lookup: CDR1 SEHNR, CDR2 FQNEAQ (reference sequence). CDR3 length: 15 residues. V gave up 5 bases and J gave up 0 bases; unmatched junction bases: 4. This chain's CDR3 is CASSLGQVSTDTQYF. CDR3 DNA: TGTGCCAGCAGCCTGGGACAGGTTAGCACAGATACGCAGTATTTT.

V gene TRBV18 combines with J gene TRBJ2-6; no clear D. The germline V gene encodes CDR1 KGHSH and CDR2 LQKENI. This CDR3 has 17 amino acids. V was cut by 4 bases and J by 0 bases, with 13 bases left in between. The CDR3: CASSLFAESSGANVLTF. CDR3 bases: TGTGCCAGCTCACTCTTCGCGGAGAGCTCTGGGGCCAACGTCCTGACTTTC.

V usage is TRBV24-1 and J usage is TRBJ2-1; TRBD1 agrees at 7 bases. V lost 4 bases to trimming and J lost 6 bases; unmatched junction nucleotides: 5. Germline V gives CDR1 KGHDR, CDR2 SFDVKD. This CDR3 is 14 amino acids long. The CDR3 spells CATSEQGRPNEQFF. The CDR3 region has the DNA TGTGCCACCAGTGAACAGGGGCGTCCCAATGAGCAGTTCTTC.